A selection of T cell receptor beta chains follows, all from one sample in a study of blood T cell repertoires in COVID-19. The method was immunoSEQ multiplex PCR; TCRdb's version includes in-frame clones alone and lacks a portion of them. The table has about 87,000 clones, approximately 86% seen once. Sequenced: peripheral blood. The receptors shown here come from a woman older than 75 with COVID-19, enrolled during active disease. Both conserved end residues are part of each CDR3. The D gene is left open where the match is weak. Size is omitted from some rows. Given values are once, few, many or a class for expanded clones.

d_call	v_call	clone_size	j_call	cdr3_aa
TRBD1	TRBV27	-	TRBJ1-5	CASSFYGQAQAQHF
-	TRBV10-1	-	TRBJ2-1	CASSEESPPYNEQFF
-	TRBV5-6	-	TRBJ1-1	CASSLLDRMNTEAFF
TRBD1	TRBV28	-	TRBJ2-7	CASSSGGTGYYEQYF
TRBD1	TRBV18	-	TRBJ2-5	CASSLQGAGETQYF
-	TRBV29-1	-	TRBJ2-7	CSVVGQSRVEQYF
-	TRBV5-1	-	TRBJ2-1	CASSLDLDEQFF
-	TRBV25-1	-	TRBJ2-7	CASSEYYRGGHLHEQYF
-	TRBV19	-	TRBJ2-3	CASSIQDRADTQYF
-	TRBV23-1	-	TRBJ1-5	CASSRRQLRARNQPQHF
-	TRBV10-2	-	TRBJ2-7	CASSDTGNEQYF
-	TRBV29-1	-	TRBJ2-7	CSVQASSYEQYF
-	TRBV5-1	-	TRBJ2-1	CASNPRGYDEQFF
-	TRBV10-3	-	TRBJ2-2	CAISDNSGLYGELFF
TRBD2	TRBV5-1	-	TRBJ2-7	CASSLAGLAGATYEQYF
-	TRBV4-2	-	TRBJ1-2	CASSQDVWGGSNYGYTF
TRBD2	TRBV7-9	-	TRBJ2-1	CASSHPWGGYNEQFF
-	TRBV10-3	-	TRBJ1-2	CAISVQKGYTF
-	TRBV18	-	TRBJ2-5	CASSQMDRETQYF
-	TRBV19	-	TRBJ2-7	CASRYVSGADEQYF
TRBD1	TRBV10-3	-	TRBJ2-2	CAISEGTGGAGELFF
TRBD1	TRBV6-4	-	TRBJ1-4	CASSGPGQEDSNEKLFF
TRBD2	TRBV4-2	-	TRBJ2-1	CASSQRRSRTSGANNEQFF
TRBD1	TRBV29-1	-	TRBJ1-2	CSVDPGQGFYGYTF
TRBD1	TRBV2	-	TRBJ1-1	CASGRQGLNTEAFF
-	TRBV6-5	-	TRBJ2-7	CASAGPLYEQYF
TRBD2	TRBV30	once	TRBJ2-1	CAWRRLAGGSSYNEQFF
-	TRBV6-5	-	TRBJ2-7	CASGSHVPGEQYF
TRBD1	TRBV2	-	TRBJ2-3	CASSVDRGRADTQYF
TRBD2	TRBV15	-	TRBJ2-1	CATSRVREAGVQFF
TRBD1	TRBV4-2	-	TRBJ1-2	CASSQDPIGTGGPGYGYTF
-	TRBV7-9	once	TRBJ2-2	CASSLDRERTGELFF
-	TRBV2	once	TRBJ1-4	CASSERGSGYEKLFF
TRBD1	TRBV5-4	-	TRBJ2-3	CASSPSWTGASREQYF
TRBD2	TRBV10-2	once	TRBJ2-2	CASSESLAGTTGELFF
-	TRBV19	-	TRBJ1-3	CASSMTATASSGNTIYF
-	TRBV19	-	TRBJ1-1	CASTPLQGPVAFF
-	TRBV18	once	TRBJ1-4	CASSPGTTNEKLFF
-	TRBV10-1	-	TRBJ2-7	CASSAGSEQYF
TRBD2	TRBV28	-	TRBJ2-1	CASSSLSHRTSGRNEQFF
TRBD1	TRBV5-1	-	TRBJ2-2	CASSPRGSTAGELFF
-	TRBV6-1	few	TRBJ2-7	CASSEAPYRSSYEQYF
TRBD1	TRBV19	-	TRBJ1-2	CASMGTGTGYTF
-	TRBV28	once	TRBJ1-4	CASSPTSGFFEKLFF
TRBD1	TRBV30	-	TRBJ2-7	CAWSVLGQGYEQYF
-	TRBV3-1/TRBV3-2	once	TRBJ2-3	CASRRSGTDTQYF
-	TRBV27	-	TRBJ2-3	CASSLGTTTDTQYF
TRBD2	TRBV5-5	-	TRBJ2-2	CARTGTSGPTGELFF
-	TRBV25-1	-	TRBJ1-1	CASARRTANTEAFF
TRBD2	TRBV7-2	-	TRBJ2-7	CASSRRLAARYEQYF
TRBD1	TRBV6-5	-	TRBJ2-4	CASRDRAKNIQYF
TRBD1	TRBV2	-	TRBJ1-5	CASSGTGGDQPQHF
-	TRBV2	-	TRBJ2-5	CASSLSWETQYF
-	TRBV9	-	TRBJ2-1	CASSVAGEQFF
TRBD2	TRBV11-2	-	TRBJ2-3	CASSFIPTSGSTDTQYF